These 23 T cell receptor beta chains share one sample of origin, sequenced in a study of blood T cell repertoires in COVID-19. Here immunoSEQ multiplex PCR was the method, and the copy in TCRdb shows in-frame clones only, minus some. Of a few hundred thousand clones listed, approximately 88% are singletons. Material: peripheral blood. Every receptor here comes from a woman aged 25 to 39 who had recovered from COVID-19.

The chain employs TRBV5-1 and TRBJ2-3, with a weak D call TRBD2 (5 bases). V was shortened by 3 bases and J by 4 bases, with 15 bases between the two germline ends. This CDR3 is built from 15 residues. Germline assignment: CDR1 SGHRS and CDR2 YFSETQ. The CDR3: CASSYGPLGSDTQYF. The DNA of the CDR3 is TGCGCCAGCAGCTATGGACCACTAGGCTCAGATACGCAGTATTTT.

This chain connects TRBV9 to TRBJ2-1, with D possibly matching TRBD2 (5 bases). Germline CDR1 and CDR2: SGDLS and YYNGEE. This CDR3 spans 14 amino acids. V was pared by 0 bases and J by 2 bases, with 6 bases between. Here the CDR3 reads CASSVAEAYNEQFF. The CDR3 DNA is TGTGCCAGCAGCGTAGCGGAGGCCTACAATGAGCAGTTCTTC.

The J gene is TRBJ1-1, the V gene TRBV5-1; 8 bases fit TRBD1. CDR3 length: 16 amino acids. After removal of 6 bases from V and 4 bases from J, the junction contained 14 bases not matched to a gene. The germline gives CDR1 SGHRS, CDR2 YFSETQ. The chain's CDR3 is CASTDGRGPGSTEAFF. Here the CDR3 DNA reads TGCGCCAGCACCGACGGCAGGGGGCCTGGGAGCACTGAAGCTTTCTTT.

The rearrangement uses TRBV5-1 and TRBJ1-1; D is uncertain. The V end was cut by 5 bases, the J end by 1 base, with 9 bases between. Germline CDR1 is SGHRS and CDR2 is YFSETQ. The CDR3 length is 13 residues. The CDR3 nucleotides read TGCGCCAGCAGGGGCGAAAAGAACACTGAAGCTTTCTTT. It encodes CASRGEKNTEAFF.

The chain combines TRBV2 with TRBJ1-1; a possible D gene is TRBD1 (5 bases). CDR3 length equals 12 residues. V was trimmed by 7 bases and J by 3 bases, leaving 9 bases between them. Germline lookup yields CDR1 SNHLY and CDR2 FYNNEI. The CDR3 spells CASTRGDTEAFF. CDR3 DNA sequence: TGTGCCAGCACCCGGGGGGACACTGAAGCTTTCTTT.

The gene calls are TRBV24-1 and TRBJ2-1; 8 nucleotides line up with TRBD1. CDR3 length: 15 residues. The germline CDR1 and CDR2 sequences are KGHDR and SFDVKD. Unmatched junction bases numbered 7, after V lost 7 bases and J lost 3 bases. This CDR3 reads CATSGTGTGYNEQFF. The CDR3 DNA reads TGTGCCACCAGCGGAACCGGGACAGGCTACAATGAGCAGTTCTTC.

The chain couples TRBV6-6 to TRBJ2-3; 9 bases map to TRBD2. The length of the CDR3 is 15 residues. The germline gives CDR1 MNHNY, CDR2 SVGAGI (reference sequence). V lost 7 bases and J lost 1; bases outside the gene matches: 6. The CDR3 sequence: CASMTRGGGTDTQYF. The CDR3 DNA follows: TGTGCCAGCATGACTCGCGGGGGGGGCACAGATACGCAGTATTTT.

The rearrangement uses TRBV27 and TRBJ2-7; D remains unclear. CDR1 is MNHEY and CDR2 is SMNVEV in the germline V gene (reference sequence). The V end was cut by 3 bases, the J end by 1 base, with 7 bases between. The CDR3 sequence is 13 residues long. The CDR3 protein is CASSFTNSYEQYF. The CDR3 region has the DNA TGTGCCAGCAGTTTCACAAATTCCTACGAGCAGTACTTC.

This sequence joins TRBV28 and TRBJ2-4; no firm D call. Germline-derived CDR1 and CDR2 are MDHEN and SYDVKM. Trimming pared 5 bases from V and 8 bases from J, leaving 10 bases between. The CDR3 spans 12 residues. This chain's CDR3 is CASSLLRHIQYF. The CDR3 coding sequence is TGTGCCAGCAGTCTACTAAGGCACATTCAGTACTTC.

This chain joins TRBV4-1 and TRBJ2-7; D might be TRBD1 (6 bases). The germline V gene has CDR1 MGHRA and CDR2 YSYEKL. The CDR3 is 16 amino acids. V lost 0 bases, J lost 4 bases, and 16 bases lay in between. This CDR3 reads CASSQDTAGAQYEQYF. The CDR3 DNA is TGCGCCAGCAGCCAAGATACGGCAGGGGCCCAGTACGAGCAGTACTTC.

The CDR3 sequence is CASSLNSGTGISPLHF. In DNA form, the CDR3 reads TGTGCCAGCAGCTTAAATTCCGGGACAGGGATTTCACCCCTCCACTTT. The chain has TRBV7-8 and TRBJ1-6, with 9 bases that match TRBD1. Germline V gene data show CDR1 as SGHVS and CDR2 as FQNEAQ. This CDR3 contains 16 residues. The J segment lost 9 bases and the V segment lost 2 bases, leaving 8 bases of the junction unmatched.

The table lists this clone with a few counts. The chain links TRBV18 to TRBJ2-2; no clear D gene. The V gene lost 0 bases and the J gene lost 4 bases, with 12 bases spanning the gap. Germline V gives CDR1 KGHSH, CDR2 LQKENI. The CDR3 totals 16 residues. This chain's CDR3 is CASSPPTRSLTGELFF. The DNA for the CDR3 is TGTGCCAGCTCACCACCGACTCGGAGTCTCACCGGGGAGCTGTTTTTT. The whole variable domain, filled in from reference TRBV18 and TRBJ2-2, reads NAGVMQNPRHLVRRRGQEARLRCSPMKGHSHVYWYRQLPEEGLKFMVYLQKENIIDESGMPKERFSAEFPKEGPSILRIQQVVRGDSAAYFCASSPPTRSLTGELFFGEGSRLTVL.

V is TRBV9 and J is TRBJ2-5; 10 positions match TRBD2. V gave up 4 bases and J gave up 5 bases; unmatched junction bases: 11. CDR1 and CDR2 (germline): SGDLS, YYNGEE. The CDR3 length is 16 residues. CDR3 protein: CASSPSGGAGPETQYF. Written as DNA, the CDR3 is TGTGCCAGCAGCCCCAGCGGGGGGGCGGGCCCGGAGACCCAGTACTTC.

This chain joins TRBV29-1 and TRBJ1-4, with D unresolved. This CDR3 comprises 13 residues. The V gene lost 1 base and the J gene lost 4 bases, with 7 bases spanning the gap. CDR1 is SQVTM, CDR2 ANQGSEA, per germline. The CDR3 is CSVEAQVNEKLFF. The CDR3 nucleotides are TGCAGCGTTGAAGCCCAGGTTAATGAAAAACTGTTTTTT. The variable domain in full, completed from reference TRBV29-1 and TRBJ1-4, reads SAVISQKPSRDICQRGTSLTIQCQVDSQVTMMFWYRQQPGQSLTLIATANQGSEATYESGFVIDKFPISRPNLTFSTLTVSNMSPEDSSIYLCSVEAQVNEKLFFGSGTQLSVL.

The chain links TRBV28 to TRBJ1-2; 7 bases map to TRBD1. Germline CDR1 reads MDHEN; CDR2 reads SYDVKM. CDR3 length: 13 amino acids. V lost 10 bases to trimming and J lost 8 bases; unmatched junction nucleotides: 13. The CDR3 reads CAINPATGRGYTF. The CDR3 coding sequence is TGTGCCATAAACCCCGCGACAGGGCGCGGCTACACCTTC.

The chain links TRBV6-5 to TRBJ1-4, with TRBD1 as a possible D gene (5 bases). Trimming shortened V by 2 bases and J by 8 bases, and 15 bases separated the two germline ends. This CDR3 is 15 amino acids long. CDR1 is MNHEY and CDR2 is SVGAGI in the germline V gene. The CDR3 DNA reads as TGTGCCAGCAGTTACCTTCAGGGCATAGGGGAAAAACTGTTTTTT. As protein: CASSYLQGIGEKLFF.

V is TRBV10-3 and J is TRBJ2-2; 8 nucleotides align to TRBD1. The CDR3 contains 17 residues. From germline, CDR1 is ENHRY and CDR2 SYGVKD. Unmatched junction bases numbered 12, after V lost 4 bases and J lost 5 bases. The CDR3 DNA sequence: TGTGCCATCAGTGCCCCCGGTGACAGGGGAGATACCGGGGAGCTGTTTTTT. This encodes CAISAPGDRGDTGELFF.

The CDR3 is CATSRPIRGLNTEAFF. For the CDR3, the DNA is TGTGCCACCAGCAGGCCAATCAGGGGGTTGAACACTGAAGCTTTCTTT. This chain connects TRBV15 to TRBJ1-1; 7 bases line up with TRBD1. V dropped 3 bases and J dropped 0; count of bases not matched to a gene: 7. The CDR3 totals 16 residues. The germline CDR1 and CDR2 sequences are LNHNV and YYDKDF (reference sequence).

The rearrangement joins TRBV28 to TRBJ1-2; 8 bases are a match to TRBD1. The CDR3 contains 14 residues. Trimming removed 6 bases from V and 8 bases from J; junction bases left unmatched: 11. The germline gives CDR1 MDHEN, CDR2 SYDVKM. This CDR3 reads CASSLPRGPGGYTF. In DNA form, the CDR3 reads TGTGCCAGCAGCCTCCCCAGGGGGCCGGGGGGCTACACCTTC.

This chain links TRBV18 with TRBJ1-4, with 7 bases that match TRBD1. The CDR3 has 16 amino acids. The germline gives CDR1 KGHSH, CDR2 LQKENI. V was pared by 1 base and J by 3 bases, with 5 bases of the junction left unmatched. CDR3 amino acids: CASSPREGAANEKLFF. In nucleotides, the CDR3 is TGTGCCAGCTCACCACGAGAGGGGGCGGCTAATGAAAAACTGTTTTTT.

V usage is TRBV4-1 and J usage is TRBJ2-7, with 9 positions matching TRBD1. V dropped 0 bases and J dropped 2; count of bases not matched to a gene: 5. The CDR3 length is 16 residues. CDR1 MGHRA and CDR2 YSYEKL come from the germline V gene. In DNA, the CDR3 is TGCGCCAGCAGCCAAGATTGGGGACAGGGAGCCTACGAGCAGTACTTC. This codes for CASSQDWGQGAYEQYF.

The chain links TRBV18 to TRBJ2-7, with 9 bases aligning to TRBD2. After removal of 2 bases from V and 0 bases from J, the junction contained 5 bases not matched to a gene. CDR1 is KGHSH, CDR2 LQKENI, per germline. The CDR3 loop spans 16 amino acids. The DNA of the CDR3 is TGTGCCAGCTCACCAAGCTTTAGCGGGAGCTCCTACGAGCAGTACTTC. It encodes CASSPSFSGSSYEQYF.

In its sample, this clone was seen once. This chain links TRBV28 with TRBJ2-1; no firm D call. Germline V gene sequence: CDR1 MDHEN, CDR2 SYDVKM. This CDR3 contains 11 residues. The ends were cut back, 5 bases at V and 4 bases at J, with 3 bases in the middle. CDR3 nucleotides: TGTGCCAGCAGTGAGTACAATGAGCAGTTCTTC. Residues: CASSEYNEQFF.